This T cell receptor beta chain stems from a study of metastatic and nonmetastatic thyroid tumors. The overall study: Repertoires from malignant and benign thyroid patients were compared across blood and tumor or nodule tissue.

Broader study findings: A significant increase in TCR beta diversity was reportedly seen in malignant thyroid tumors relative to benign nodules, in blood and tumor.

Authors' analysis steps: To classify distant metastasis in papillary thyroid cancer, a model was built from CDR3 differences across clinicopathological groups. Using MiXCR, TCRdb re-called clones from the PCR reads. TCRdb's processing, not the authors' own work, is the source of the V and J calls. Among thousands of clones listed, roughly two fifths were seen once. The CDR3 length is 13 residues. Trimming stripped 7 bases from V and 7 bases from J, with 17 bases between. CDR1 and CDR2 from the germline V gene are DFQATT and SNEGSKA (reference sequence). In its sample, this clone ranks as medium-sized. Its antigen is not known. Each patient went into thyroid surgery without having received any treatment.

The sample taken for sequencing was tumor tissue. This sequence joins TRBV20-1 and TRBJ2-1; possible D gene TRBD2, 7 bases. The receptor was isolated from a female donor with papillary thyroid cancer or a benign thyroid nodule (not recorded which). Some clones in this sample may be carry-over from other donors' samples. The CDR3: CSGGGGGRNEQFF. Written as DNA, the CDR3 is TGCAGTGGGGGGGGCGGAGGGAGGAATGAGCAGTTCTTC.